This T cell receptor (beta chain) is from a study of cytomegalovirus exposure and HLA in healthy donors. Study-level findings and limits: An analysis done earlier found most TCR beta V segments productive about 87% or about 30% of the time.

This clone has a handful of counts. Antigen unknown. CDR3 length: 14 residues. The V gene end was trimmed by 6 bases and the J gene end by 6 bases; junction bases not matched to a gene: 7. Germline V gene data show CDR1 as MNHEY and CDR2 as SVGAGI. PCR primers comprised 60 Vbeta and 13 Jbeta primers. Sequencing used immunoSEQ multiplex PCR; TCRdb keeps in-frame clones, though not all of them. The sample has 70,000 or so clones; approximately 78% are singletons. Source material: PBMCs. The TCR sequence derives from a man between 18 and 35 years old in good health and CMV-seronegative. The V call is TRBV6-5, the J call TRBJ2-7, with 11 bases that match TRBD1. Here the CDR3 DNA reads TGTGCCAGCAGCATGGGACAGGGGGGCGGCGAGCAGTACTTC. Its translation is CASSMGQGGGEQYF.